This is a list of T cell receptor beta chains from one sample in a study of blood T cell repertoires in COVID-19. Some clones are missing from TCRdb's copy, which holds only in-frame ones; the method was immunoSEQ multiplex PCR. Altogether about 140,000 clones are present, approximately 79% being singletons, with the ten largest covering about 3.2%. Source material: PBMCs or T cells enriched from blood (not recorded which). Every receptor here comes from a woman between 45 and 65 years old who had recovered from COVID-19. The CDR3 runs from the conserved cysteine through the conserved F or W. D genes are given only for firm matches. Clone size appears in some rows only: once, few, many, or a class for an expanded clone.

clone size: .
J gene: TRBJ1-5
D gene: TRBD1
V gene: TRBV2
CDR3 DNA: TGTGCCAGCAGTGGCGGGACAGGGAATAGTCAGCCCCAGCATTTT
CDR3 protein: CASSGGTGNSQPQHF

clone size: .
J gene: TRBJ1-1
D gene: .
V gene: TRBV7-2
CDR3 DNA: TGTGCCAGCAGCGTCCAGGGGACGAACACTGAAGCTTTCTTT
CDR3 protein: CASSVQGTNTEAFF

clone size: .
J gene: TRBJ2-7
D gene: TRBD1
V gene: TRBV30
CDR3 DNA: TGTGCCTGGAGCCTAGACAGGGGGCCTACCTACGAGCAGTACTTC
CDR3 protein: CAWSLDRGPTYEQYF

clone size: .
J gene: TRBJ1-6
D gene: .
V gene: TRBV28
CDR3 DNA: TGTGCCAGCAGTTTAAACCACGGTCGGGATTCACCCCTCCACTTT
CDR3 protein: CASSLNHGRDSPLHF

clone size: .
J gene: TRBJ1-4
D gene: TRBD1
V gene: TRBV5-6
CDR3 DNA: TGTGCCAGCAGCTTGGCAGGACAGGGAAATGAAAAACTGTTTTTT
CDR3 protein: CASSLAGQGNEKLFF

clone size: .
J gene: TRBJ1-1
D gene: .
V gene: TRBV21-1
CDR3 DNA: TGTGCCAGCAGCAGACAGGGGCGCACTGAAGCTTTCTTT
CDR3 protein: CASSRQGRTEAFF

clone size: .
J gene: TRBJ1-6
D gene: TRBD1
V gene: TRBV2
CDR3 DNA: TGTGCCAGCAGAGGACAGGAGACTTCACCCCTCCACTTT
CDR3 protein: CASRGQETSPLHF

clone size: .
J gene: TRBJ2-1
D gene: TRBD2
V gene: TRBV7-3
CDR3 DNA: TGTGCCAGCAGTTACGCGGGGGGCACCTACAATGAGCAGTTCTTC
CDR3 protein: CASSYAGGTYNEQFF

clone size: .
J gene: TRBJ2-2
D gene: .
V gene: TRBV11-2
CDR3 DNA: TGTGCCAGCAGCCTCAGGACAGTTAACACCGGGGAGCTGTTTTTT
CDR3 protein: CASSLRTVNTGELFF

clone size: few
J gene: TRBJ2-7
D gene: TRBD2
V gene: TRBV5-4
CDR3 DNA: TGTGCCAGCAGCCCCGGGGGGATAGTTCTCGAGCAGTACTTC
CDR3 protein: CASSPGGIVLEQYF

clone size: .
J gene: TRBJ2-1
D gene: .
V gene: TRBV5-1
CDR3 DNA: TGCGCCAGCAGCCCCCTCCAAGGGGTTAGCTCCTACAATGAGCAGTTCTTC
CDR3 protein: CASSPLQGVSSYNEQFF

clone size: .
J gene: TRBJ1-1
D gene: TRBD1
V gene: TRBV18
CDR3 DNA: TGTGCCAGCTCGACCGGGACAGGGGGCTCCTGGGTCACTGAAGCTTTCTTT
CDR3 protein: CASSTGTGGSWVTEAFF

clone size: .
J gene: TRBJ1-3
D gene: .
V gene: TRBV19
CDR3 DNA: TGTGCCAGTAGTCTCCCCCGGTCTGGAAACACCATATATTTT
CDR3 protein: CASSLPRSGNTIYF

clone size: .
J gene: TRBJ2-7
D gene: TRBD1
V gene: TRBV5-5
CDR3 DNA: TGTGCCAGCAGCTTGGCGACAGGGAGTAACTACGAGCAGTACTTC
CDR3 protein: CASSLATGSNYEQYF

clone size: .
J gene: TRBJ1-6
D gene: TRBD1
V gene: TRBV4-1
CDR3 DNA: TGCGCCAGCAGCCACTACCTCCCGGGACAGGGCGTTTTGGGGCTCCACTTT
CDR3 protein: CASSHYLPGQGVLGLHF

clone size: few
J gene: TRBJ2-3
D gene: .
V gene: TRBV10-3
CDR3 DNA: TGTGCCATCAGTGGACTAGTCACAGATACGCAGTATTTT
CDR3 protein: CAISGLVTDTQYF

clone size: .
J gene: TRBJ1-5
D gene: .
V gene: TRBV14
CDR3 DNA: TGTGCCAGCAGCCCCGGGGGCAATCAGCCCCAGCATTTT
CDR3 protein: CASSPGGNQPQHF

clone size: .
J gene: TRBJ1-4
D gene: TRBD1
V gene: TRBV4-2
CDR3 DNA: TGTGCCAGCAGCGCAGGGAGACAGGGTAGGAATGAAAAACTGTTTTTT
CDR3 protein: CASSAGRQGRNEKLFF

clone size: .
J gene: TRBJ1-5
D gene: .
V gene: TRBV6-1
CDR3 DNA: TGTGCCAGCAGTGAAGGGTGGGGGCAGGGCTACAATCAGCCCCAGCATTTT
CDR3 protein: CASSEGWGQGYNQPQHF

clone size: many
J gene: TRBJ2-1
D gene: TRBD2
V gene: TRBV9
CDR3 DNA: TGTGCCAGCAGCGTAGTAGCGGGAGGGCTAGACAATGAGCAGTTCTTC
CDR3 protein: CASSVVAGGLDNEQFF

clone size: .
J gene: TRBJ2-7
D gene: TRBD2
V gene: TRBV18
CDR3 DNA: TGTGCCAGCTCACCCTTTAGCGGGAATACCTACGAGCAGTACTTC
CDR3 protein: CASSPFSGNTYEQYF

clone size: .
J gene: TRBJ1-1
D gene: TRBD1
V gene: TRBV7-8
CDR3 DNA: TGTGCCATCGGACAGGGTGGCACTGAAGCTTTCTTT
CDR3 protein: CAIGQGGTEAFF

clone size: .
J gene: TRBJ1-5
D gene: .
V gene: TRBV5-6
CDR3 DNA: TGTGCCAGCAGCTTCTGGACAGTACTTTCCAATCAGCCCCAGCATTTT
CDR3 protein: CASSFWTVLSNQPQHF

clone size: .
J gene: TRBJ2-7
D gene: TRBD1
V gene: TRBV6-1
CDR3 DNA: TGTGCCAGCAGCGAAGGGACAGCGAGGGAAGACGAGCAGTACTTC
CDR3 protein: CASSEGTAREDEQYF

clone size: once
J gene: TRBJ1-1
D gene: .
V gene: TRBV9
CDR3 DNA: TGTGCCAGCAGCGTAAGCGGGGGGAACACTGAAGCTTTCTTT
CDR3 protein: CASSVSGGNTEAFF

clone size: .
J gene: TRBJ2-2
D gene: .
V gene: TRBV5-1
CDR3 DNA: TGCGCCAGCAGCTTGGATCGGGGGGCCGGCACCGGGGAGCTGTTTTTT
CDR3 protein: CASSLDRGAGTGELFF

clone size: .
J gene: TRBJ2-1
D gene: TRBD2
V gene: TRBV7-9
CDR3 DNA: TGTGCCAGCAGCTTACGGGGGGTCAGGCTACCATACAATGAGCAGTTCTTC
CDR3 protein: CASSLRGVRLPYNEQFF

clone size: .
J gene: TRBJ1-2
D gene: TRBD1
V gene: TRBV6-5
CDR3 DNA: TGTGCCAGCACCCGGGGACAGGGGGCCTATGGCTACACCTTC
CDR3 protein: CASTRGQGAYGYTF

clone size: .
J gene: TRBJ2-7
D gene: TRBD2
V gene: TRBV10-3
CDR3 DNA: TGTGCCATTAGAGCGGGAGCAGCCTACGAGCAGTACTTC
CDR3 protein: CAIRAGAAYEQYF

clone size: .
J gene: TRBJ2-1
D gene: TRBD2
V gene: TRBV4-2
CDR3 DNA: TGTGCCAGCAGCCCCAGGGAGCGGGACCCCCGAGATGAGCAGTTCTTC
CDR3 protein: CASSPRERDPRDEQFF

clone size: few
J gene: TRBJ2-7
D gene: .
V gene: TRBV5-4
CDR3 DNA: TGTGCCAGCAGCCTGCACAGCTCCTACGAGCAGTACTTC
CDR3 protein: CASSLHSSYEQYF